The clone carrying this T cell receptor (beta chain) has only a few counts. MiXCR, run by TCRdb on the RT-PCR reads, gives a single entry per CDR3 protein. The sample comprises about 960,000 distinct CDR3 sequences, about a sixth of which are singletons, and 6% rests with the top ten. This sample is drawn from a study of patients and donors after allogeneic stem cell transplantation. The CDR3 covers 13 residues. Trimming took 8 bases from V and 5 from J, leaving 15 bases between them. Germline assignment: CDR1 KGHSH and CDR2 LQKENI. Input material: blood, either unsorted or a sorted T cell fraction (not recorded which). The chain is built from TRBV18 and TRBJ1-1, with D unresolved. The sequence derives from a human donor who was either an allogeneic HSCT recipient or a stem cell or donor lymphocyte infusion donor (not recorded which). It is not recorded whose cells these are; they may come from a transplant donor. CDR3 loop: CASRDQIGTEAFF. The CDR3 region has the DNA TGTGCCAGCCGTGACCAGATAGGGACTGAAGCTTTCTTT.